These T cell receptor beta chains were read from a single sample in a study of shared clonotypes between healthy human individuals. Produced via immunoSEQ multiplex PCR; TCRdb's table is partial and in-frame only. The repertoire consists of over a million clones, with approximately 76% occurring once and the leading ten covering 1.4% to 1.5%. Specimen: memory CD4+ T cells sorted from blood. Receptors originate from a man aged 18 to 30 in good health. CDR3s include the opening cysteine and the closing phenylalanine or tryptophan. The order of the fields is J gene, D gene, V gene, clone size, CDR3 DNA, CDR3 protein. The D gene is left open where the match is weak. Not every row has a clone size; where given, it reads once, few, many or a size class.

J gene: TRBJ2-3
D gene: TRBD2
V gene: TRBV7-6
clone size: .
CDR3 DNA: TGTGCCAGCAGTCTAGACGCGGGAGGGAACACAGATACGCAGTATTTT
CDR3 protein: CASSLDAGGNTDTQYF

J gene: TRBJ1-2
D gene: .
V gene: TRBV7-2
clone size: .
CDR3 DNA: TGTGCCAGCAGCTCCGGGGGGGCTCTTAGCTATGGCTACACCTTC
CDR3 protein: CASSSGGALSYGYTF

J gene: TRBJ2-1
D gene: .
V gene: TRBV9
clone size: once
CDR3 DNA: TGTGCCAGCAGCATGAACAATGAGCAGTTCTTC
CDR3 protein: CASSMNNEQFF

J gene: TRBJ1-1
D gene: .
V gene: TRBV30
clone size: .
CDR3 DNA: TGTGCCTGGAAGGCGACGGGGCGGGCTGAAGCTTTCTTT
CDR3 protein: CAWKATGRAEAFF

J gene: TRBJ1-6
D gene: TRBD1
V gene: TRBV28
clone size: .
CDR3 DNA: TGTGCCAGCATCCCGACAGGGGTTAATAATTCACCCCTCCACTTT
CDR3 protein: CASIPTGVNNSPLHF

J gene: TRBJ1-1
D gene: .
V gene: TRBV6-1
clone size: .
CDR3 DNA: TGTGCCAGCAGCTCTGAGGGGGTGACTGAAGCTTTCTTT
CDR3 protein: CASSSEGVTEAFF

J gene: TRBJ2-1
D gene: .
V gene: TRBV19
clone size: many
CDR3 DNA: TGTGCCAGTAGTCAACAGGGTAGCACCTACAATGAGCAGTTCTTC
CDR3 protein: CASSQQGSTYNEQFF

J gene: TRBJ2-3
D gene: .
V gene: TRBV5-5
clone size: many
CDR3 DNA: TGTGCCAGCAGCCGCAGGGGAATGGGAGATACGCAGTATTTT
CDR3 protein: CASSRRGMGDTQYF

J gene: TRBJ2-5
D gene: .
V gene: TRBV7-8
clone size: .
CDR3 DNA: TGTGCCAGCAGCTTAGCGGGGCCCCGGGAGACCCAGTACTTC
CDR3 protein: CASSLAGPRETQYF

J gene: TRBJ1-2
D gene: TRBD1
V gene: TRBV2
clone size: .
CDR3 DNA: TGTGCCAGCCACTTAACCCAGGGGGCGGGCTATGGCTACACCTTC
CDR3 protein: CASHLTQGAGYGYTF

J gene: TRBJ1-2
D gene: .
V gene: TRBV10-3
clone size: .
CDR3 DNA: TGTGCCATCAGTGATACACGGACAGAGTATGGCTACACCTTC
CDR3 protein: CAISDTRTEYGYTF

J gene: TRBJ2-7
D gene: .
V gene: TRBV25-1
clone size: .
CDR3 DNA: TGTGCCAGCAGTGATTTCGGGGAATACGAGCAGTACTTC
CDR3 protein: CASSDFGEYEQYF

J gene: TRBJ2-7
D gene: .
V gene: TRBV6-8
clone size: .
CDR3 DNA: TGTGCCAGCTCCAGGTTAATAGGCGAGCAGTACTTC
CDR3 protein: CASSRLIGEQYF

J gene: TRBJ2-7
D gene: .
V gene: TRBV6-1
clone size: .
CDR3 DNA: TGTGCCAGCAGTGAAGGAGTCAAACCAGTCTACGAGCAGTACTTC
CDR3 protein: CASSEGVKPVYEQYF

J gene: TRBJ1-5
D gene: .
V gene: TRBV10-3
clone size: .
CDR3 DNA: TGTGCCATCAGTGAGTCAGGGTACACATCCAATCAGCCCCAGCATTTT
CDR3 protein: CAISESGYTSNQPQHF

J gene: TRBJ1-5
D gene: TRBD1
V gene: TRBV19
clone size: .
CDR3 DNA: TGTGCCAGTAGTAAGGGACAGGGGGCTCCGGCGGGTCAGCCCCAGCATTTT
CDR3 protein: CASSKGQGAPAGQPQHF

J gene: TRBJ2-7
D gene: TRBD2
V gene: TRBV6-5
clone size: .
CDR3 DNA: TGTGCCAGCAGTCAACGACTAGCGGGGTCCTACGAGCAGTACTTC
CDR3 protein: CASSQRLAGSYEQYF

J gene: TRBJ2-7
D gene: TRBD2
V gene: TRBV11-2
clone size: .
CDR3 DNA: TGTGCCAGCAGGCAGTCTCCGGGAGGTTGGTCCTACGAGCAGTACTTC
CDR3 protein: CASRQSPGGWSYEQYF

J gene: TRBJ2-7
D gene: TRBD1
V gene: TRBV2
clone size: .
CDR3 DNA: TGTGCCAGCAGTGTAGACCCCATGACAGGGAAAGAGCAGTACTTC
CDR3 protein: CASSVDPMTGKEQYF

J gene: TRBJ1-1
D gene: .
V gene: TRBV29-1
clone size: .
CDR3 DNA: TGCAGCGTTTTCCCGGGACTGGGTGTTAAGGACACTGAAGCTTTCTTT
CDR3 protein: CSVFPGLGVKDTEAFF

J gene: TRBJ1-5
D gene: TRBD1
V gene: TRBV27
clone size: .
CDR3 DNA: TGTGCCAGCAGTTTACGGGCAGGGGGTAATCAGCCCCAGCATTTT
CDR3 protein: CASSLRAGGNQPQHF

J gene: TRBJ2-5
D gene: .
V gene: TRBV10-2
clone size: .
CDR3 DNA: TGCGCCAGCAGTGAGGGCGGCTCAGAAGGGACCCAGTACTTC
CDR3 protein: CASSEGGSEGTQYF

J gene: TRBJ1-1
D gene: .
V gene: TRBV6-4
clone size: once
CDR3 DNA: TGTGCCAGCAGTGACTCCCGCTTTAACACTGAAGCTTTCTTT
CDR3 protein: CASSDSRFNTEAFF

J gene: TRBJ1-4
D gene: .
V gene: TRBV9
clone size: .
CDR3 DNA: TGTGCCAGCAGCGTAGCTGGACAGCTTAATGAAAAACTGTTTTTT
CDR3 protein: CASSVAGQLNEKLFF

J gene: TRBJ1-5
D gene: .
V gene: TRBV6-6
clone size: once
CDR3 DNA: TGTGCCAGCACCGACCGAGATAGCAATCAGCTCCAGCATTTT
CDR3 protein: CASTDRDSNQLQHF

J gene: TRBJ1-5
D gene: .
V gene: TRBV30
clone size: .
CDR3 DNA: TGTGCCTGGAGTCAGGGAAGGGATCAGCCCCAGCATTTT
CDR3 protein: CAWSQGRDQPQHF

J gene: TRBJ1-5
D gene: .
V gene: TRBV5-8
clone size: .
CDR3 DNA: TGTGCCAGCAGCACTGGGACGGACTCTTATAGCAATCAGCCCCAGCATTTT
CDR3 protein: CASSTGTDSYSNQPQHF

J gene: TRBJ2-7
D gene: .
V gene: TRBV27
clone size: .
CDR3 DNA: TGTGCCAGCAGTTTCAACGAGCAGTACTTC
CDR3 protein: CASSFNEQYF

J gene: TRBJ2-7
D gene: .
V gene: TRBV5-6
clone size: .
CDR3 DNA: TGTGCCAGCAGCTTTTTGGGTACGAGTTCCTCCTACGAGCAGTACTTC
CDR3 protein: CASSFLGTSSSYEQYF

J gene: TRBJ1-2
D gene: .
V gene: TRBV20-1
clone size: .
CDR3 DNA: TGCAGTGCTAAGGACACCTATGGCTACACCTTC
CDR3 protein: CSAKDTYGYTF

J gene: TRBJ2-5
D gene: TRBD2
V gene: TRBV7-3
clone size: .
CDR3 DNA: TGTGCCAGCAGCTTTAGCGGGGGGGAGACCCAGTACTTC
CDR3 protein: CASSFSGGETQYF

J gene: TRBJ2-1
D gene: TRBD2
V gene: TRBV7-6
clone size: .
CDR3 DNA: TGTGCCAGCAGCTCCCCTCTGGGACTAGCGGGACCTCAGTTCTTC
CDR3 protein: CASSSPLGLAGPQFF

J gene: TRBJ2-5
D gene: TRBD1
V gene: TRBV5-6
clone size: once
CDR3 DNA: TGTGCCAGCAGCTTTGGGACAGTTAAAGAGACCCAGTACTTC
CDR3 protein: CASSFGTVKETQYF

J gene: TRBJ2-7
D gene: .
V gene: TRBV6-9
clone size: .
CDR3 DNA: TGTGCCAGCAGTACTAGCTGGGGAGGCTACGAGCAGTACTTC
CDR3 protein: CASSTSWGGYEQYF

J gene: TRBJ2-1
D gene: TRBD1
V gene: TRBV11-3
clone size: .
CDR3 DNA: TGTGCCAGCAACTCACAGGGGATGGGCAATGAGCAGTTCTTC
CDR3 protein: CASNSQGMGNEQFF

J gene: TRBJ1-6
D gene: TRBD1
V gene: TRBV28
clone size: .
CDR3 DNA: TGTGCCAGCAGTTTCGGACAGGGGGGACTGAATTCACCCCTCCACTTT
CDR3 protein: CASSFGQGGLNSPLHF

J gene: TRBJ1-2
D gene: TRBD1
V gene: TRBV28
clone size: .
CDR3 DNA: TGTGCCAGCAGTATGGAGACAGGGCAAAGTGGCTACACCTTC
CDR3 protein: CASSMETGQSGYTF

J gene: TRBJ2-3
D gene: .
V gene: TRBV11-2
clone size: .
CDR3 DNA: TGTGCCAGCAGCTTATTGTTAGATACGCAGTATTTT
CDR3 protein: CASSLLLDTQYF

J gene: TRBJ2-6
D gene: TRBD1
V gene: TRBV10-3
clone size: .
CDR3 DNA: TGTGCCATCAGTGGTCCGGGACAGGGGGGTTCTGGGGCCAACGTCCTGACTTTC
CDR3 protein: CAISGPGQGGSGANVLTF

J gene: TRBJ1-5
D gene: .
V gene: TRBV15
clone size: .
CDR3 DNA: TGTGCCACCAGCAGAGGACAGGTGGTTCAGCCCCAGCATTTT
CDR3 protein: CATSRGQVVQPQHF

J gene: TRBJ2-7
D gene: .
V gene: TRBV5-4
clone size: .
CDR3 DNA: TGTGCCAGCTCCTCGAATGGACCCTCCAGCTCCTACGAGCAGTACTTC
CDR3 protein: CASSSNGPSSSYEQYF

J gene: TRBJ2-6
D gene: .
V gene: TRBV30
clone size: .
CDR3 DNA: TGTGCCTGGACCCTAGGTGGGGCCAACGTCCTGACTTTC
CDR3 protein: CAWTLGGANVLTF